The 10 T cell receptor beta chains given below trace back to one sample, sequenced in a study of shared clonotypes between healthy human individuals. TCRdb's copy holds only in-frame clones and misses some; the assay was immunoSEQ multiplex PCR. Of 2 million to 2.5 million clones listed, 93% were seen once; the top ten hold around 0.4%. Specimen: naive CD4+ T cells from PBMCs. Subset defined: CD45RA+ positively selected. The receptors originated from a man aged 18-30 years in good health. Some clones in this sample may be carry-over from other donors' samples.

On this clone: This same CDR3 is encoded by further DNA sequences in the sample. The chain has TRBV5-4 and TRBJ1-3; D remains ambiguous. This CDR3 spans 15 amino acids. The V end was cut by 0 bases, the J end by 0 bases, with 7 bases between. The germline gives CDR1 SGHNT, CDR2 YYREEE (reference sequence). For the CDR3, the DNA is TGTGCCAGCAGCTTGGGTCCAGCCTCTGGAAACACCATATATTTT. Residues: CASSLGPASGNTIYF.

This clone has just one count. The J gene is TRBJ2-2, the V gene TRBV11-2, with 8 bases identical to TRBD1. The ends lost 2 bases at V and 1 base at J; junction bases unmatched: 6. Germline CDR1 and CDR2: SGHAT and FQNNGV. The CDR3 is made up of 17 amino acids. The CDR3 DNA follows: TGTGCCAGCAGCTTATGGGCAGGGGGCAGGAACACCGGGGAGCTGTTTTTT. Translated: CASSLWAGGRNTGELFF.

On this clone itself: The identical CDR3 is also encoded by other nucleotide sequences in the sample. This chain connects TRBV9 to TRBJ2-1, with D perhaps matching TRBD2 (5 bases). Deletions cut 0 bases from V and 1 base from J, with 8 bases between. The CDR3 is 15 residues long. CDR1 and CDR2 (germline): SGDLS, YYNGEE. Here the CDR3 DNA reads TGTGCCAGCAGCGTAGGAGGGCTTTCCTACAATGAGCAGTTCTTC. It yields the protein CASSVGGLSYNEQFF.

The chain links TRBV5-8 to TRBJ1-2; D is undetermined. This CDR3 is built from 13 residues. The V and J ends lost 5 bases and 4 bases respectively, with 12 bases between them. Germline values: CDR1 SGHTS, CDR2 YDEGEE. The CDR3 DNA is TGTGCCAGCAGTGGGGTCTCTCGCTATGGCTACACCTTC. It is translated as CASSGVSRYGYTF.

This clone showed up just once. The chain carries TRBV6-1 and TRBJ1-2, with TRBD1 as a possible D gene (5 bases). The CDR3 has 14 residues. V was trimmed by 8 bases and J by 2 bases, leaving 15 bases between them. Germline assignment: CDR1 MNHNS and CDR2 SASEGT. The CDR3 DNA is TGTGCCAGCGAGCAGGGACGCCCCAACTATGGCTACACCTTC. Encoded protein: CASEQGRPNYGYTF.

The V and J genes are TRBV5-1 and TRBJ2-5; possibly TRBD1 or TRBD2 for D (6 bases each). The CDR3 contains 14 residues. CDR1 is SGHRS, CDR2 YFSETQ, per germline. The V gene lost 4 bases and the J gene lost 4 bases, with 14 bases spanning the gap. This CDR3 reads CASSRTGTGETQYF. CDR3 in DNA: TGCGCCAGCAGCAGAACAGGGACTGGAGAGACCCAGTACTTC. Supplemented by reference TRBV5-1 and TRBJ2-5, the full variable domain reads KAGVTQTPRYLIKTRGQQVTLSCSPISGHRSVSWYQQTPGQGLQFLFEYFSETQRNKGNFPGRFSGRQFSNSRSEMNVSTLELGDSALYLCASSRTGTGETQYFGPGTRLLVL.

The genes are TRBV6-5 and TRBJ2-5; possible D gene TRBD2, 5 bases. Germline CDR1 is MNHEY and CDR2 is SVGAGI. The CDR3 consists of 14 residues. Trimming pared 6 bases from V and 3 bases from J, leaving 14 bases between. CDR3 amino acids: CASSRTTGKETQYF. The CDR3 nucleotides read TGTGCCAGCAGCCGGACGACGGGAAAAGAGACCCAGTACTTC.

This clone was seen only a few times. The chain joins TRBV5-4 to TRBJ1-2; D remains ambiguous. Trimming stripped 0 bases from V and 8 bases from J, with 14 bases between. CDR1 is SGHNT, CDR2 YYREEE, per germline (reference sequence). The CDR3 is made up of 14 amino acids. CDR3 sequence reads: CASSLVTEMGGYTF. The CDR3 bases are TGTGCCAGCAGCTTGGTCACGGAGATGGGCGGCTACACCTTC.

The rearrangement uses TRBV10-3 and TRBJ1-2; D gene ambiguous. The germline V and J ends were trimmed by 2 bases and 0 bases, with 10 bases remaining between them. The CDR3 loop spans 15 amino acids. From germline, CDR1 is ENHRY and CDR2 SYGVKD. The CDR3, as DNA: TGTGCCATCAGTGAGGGGGTAGGGCCTAACTATGGCTACACCTTC. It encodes CAISEGVGPNYGYTF.

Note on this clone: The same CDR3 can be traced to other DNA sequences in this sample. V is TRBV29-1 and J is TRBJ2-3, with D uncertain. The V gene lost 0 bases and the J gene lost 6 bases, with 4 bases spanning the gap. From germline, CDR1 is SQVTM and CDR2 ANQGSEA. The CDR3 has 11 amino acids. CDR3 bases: TGCAGCGTTGAAGACCGTGATACGCAGTATTTT. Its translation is CSVEDRDTQYF.